This TCR beta chain was sequenced during a study of shared clonotypes between healthy human individuals. Researchers partitioned CD4+ cells into CD45RA+ naive and CD45RA-negative memory subsets. Findings of the study overall: Some clonotypes were shared by all four sorted-subset donors, while others were not shared. The non-shared ones had lower generation probabilities than the shared ones. As a rule, naive subsets had a larger estimated richness than memory subsets.

Replicate sorted-subset PCRs were loaded with 150 to 250 ng DNA, approximately 31,000 T cell genomes. Assay: immunoSEQ multiplex PCR; the TCRdb copy retains only in-frame clones and omits some. Of 2.3 million or so clones listed, 85% to 95% are singletons. As concerns this clone: Its antigen is still unknown. The same CDR3 can be traced to other DNA sequences in this sample.

This TCR came from a man between 18 and 35 years old in good health. Some clones in this sample may be carry-over from other donors' samples. The sample comprised naive CD4+ T cells from PBMCs. The subset is: CD45RA+ positively selected.

The CDR3 region is CASSLTGVSYEQYF. The CDR3 bases are TGCGCCAGCAGCTTGACAGGGGTCTCCTACGAGCAGTACTTC. The chain uses TRBV5-1 and TRBJ2-7; 7 bases map to TRBD1. The CDR3 is 14 amino acids. The junction had 1 base not matched to a gene; V was cut back by 1 base and J by 0 bases. Looked up from germline, CDR1 is SGHRS and CDR2 is YFSETQ.